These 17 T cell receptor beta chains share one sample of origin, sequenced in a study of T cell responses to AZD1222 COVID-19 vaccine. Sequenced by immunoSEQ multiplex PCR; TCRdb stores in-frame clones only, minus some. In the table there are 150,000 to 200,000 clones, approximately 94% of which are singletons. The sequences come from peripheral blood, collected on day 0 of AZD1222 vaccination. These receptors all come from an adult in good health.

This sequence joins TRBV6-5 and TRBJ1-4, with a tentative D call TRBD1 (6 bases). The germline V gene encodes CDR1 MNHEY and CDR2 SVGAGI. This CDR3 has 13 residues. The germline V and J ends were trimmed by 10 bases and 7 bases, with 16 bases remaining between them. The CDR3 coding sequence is TGTGCCATCGCAGGGGCGCCGGGTGAAAAACTGTTTTTT. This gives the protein CAIAGAPGEKLFF.

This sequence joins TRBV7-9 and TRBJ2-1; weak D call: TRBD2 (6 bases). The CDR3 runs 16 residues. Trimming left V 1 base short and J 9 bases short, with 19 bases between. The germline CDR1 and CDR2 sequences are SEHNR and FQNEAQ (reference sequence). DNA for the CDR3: TGTGCCAGCAGCTTAGGCGGCTTCGGGGGATGGGTTGAGCAGTTCTTC. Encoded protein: CASSLGGFGGWVEQFF.

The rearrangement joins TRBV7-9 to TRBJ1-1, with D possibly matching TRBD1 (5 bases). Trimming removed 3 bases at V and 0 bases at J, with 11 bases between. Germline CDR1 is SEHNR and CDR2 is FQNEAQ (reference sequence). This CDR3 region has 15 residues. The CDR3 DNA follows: TGTGCCAGCAGCTTCGGGCAGGGCCTGAACACTGAAGCTTTCTTT. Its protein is CASSFGQGLNTEAFF.

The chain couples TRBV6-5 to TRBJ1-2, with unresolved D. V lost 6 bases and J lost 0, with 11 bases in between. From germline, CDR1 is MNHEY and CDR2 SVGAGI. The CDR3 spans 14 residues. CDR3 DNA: TGTGCCAGCAGCCCGACACCATCTAACTATGGCTACACCTTC. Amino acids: CASSPTPSNYGYTF.

In DNA form, the CDR3 reads TGTGCCAGTAGTATGACGGCGCTCGTAGACACTGAAGCTTTCTTT. Translation: CASSMTALVDTEAFF. The chain links TRBV19 to TRBJ1-1; D not certain. The germline V gene has CDR1 LNHDA and CDR2 SQIVND (reference sequence). V was pared by 3 bases and J by 3 bases, with 14 bases between. This CDR3 has 15 residues.

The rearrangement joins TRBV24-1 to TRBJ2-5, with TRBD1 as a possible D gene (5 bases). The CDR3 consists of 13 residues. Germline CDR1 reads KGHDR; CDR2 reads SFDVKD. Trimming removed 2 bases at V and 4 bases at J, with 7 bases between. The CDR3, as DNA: TGTGCCACCAGTGATTCAGGGTTAGAGACCCAGTACTTC. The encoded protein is CATSDSGLETQYF.

The CDR3 sequence is CSVVAGINYGYTF. CDR3 DNA sequence: TGCAGCGTCGTGGCCGGAATTAACTATGGCTACACCTTC. V gene TRBV29-1 combines with J gene TRBJ1-2, with D unresolved. Germline V gene data show CDR1 as SQVTM and CDR2 as ANQGSEA. Trimming stripped 6 bases from V and 1 base from J, with 12 bases between. The CDR3 runs to 13 residues.

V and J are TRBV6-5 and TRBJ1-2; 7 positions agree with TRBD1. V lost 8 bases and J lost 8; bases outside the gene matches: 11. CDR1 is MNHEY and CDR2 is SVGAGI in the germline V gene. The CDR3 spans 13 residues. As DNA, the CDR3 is TGTGCCAGCGGATATCGGACAGGTCGCGGCTACACCTTC. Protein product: CASGYRTGRGYTF.

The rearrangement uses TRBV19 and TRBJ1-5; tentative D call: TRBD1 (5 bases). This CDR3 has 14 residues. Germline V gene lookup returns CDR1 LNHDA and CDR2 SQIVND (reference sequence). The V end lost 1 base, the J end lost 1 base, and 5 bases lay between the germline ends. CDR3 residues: CASSIGDSNQPQHF. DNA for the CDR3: TGTGCCAGTAGTATAGGGGACAGCAATCAGCCCCAGCATTTT.

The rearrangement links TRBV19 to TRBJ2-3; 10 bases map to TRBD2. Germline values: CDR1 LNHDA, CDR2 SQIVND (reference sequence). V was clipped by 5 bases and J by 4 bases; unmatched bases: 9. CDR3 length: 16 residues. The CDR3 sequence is CASSSRLAGGPDTQYF. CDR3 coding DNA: TGTGCCAGTAGTTCCCGATTAGCGGGAGGACCAGATACGCAGTATTTT.

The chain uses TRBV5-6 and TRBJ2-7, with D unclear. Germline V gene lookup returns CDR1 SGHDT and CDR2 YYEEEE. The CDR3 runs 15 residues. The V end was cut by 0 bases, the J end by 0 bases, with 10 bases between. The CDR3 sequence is CASSLGPQNSYEQYF. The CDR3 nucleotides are TGTGCCAGCAGCTTGGGGCCCCAGAACTCCTACGAGCAGTACTTC.

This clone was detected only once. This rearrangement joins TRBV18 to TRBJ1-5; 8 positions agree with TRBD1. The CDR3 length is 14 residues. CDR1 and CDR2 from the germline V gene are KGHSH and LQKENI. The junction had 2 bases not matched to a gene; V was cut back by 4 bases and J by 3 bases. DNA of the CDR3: TGTGCCAGCTCACAGGACAGGGCCAATCAGCCCCAGCATTTT. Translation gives CASSQDRANQPQHF.

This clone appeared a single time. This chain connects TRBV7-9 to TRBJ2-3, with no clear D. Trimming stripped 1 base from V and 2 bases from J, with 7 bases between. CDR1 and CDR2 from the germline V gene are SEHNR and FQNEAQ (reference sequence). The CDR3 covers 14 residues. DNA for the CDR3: TGTGCCAGCAGCTTAGGACAACCCACAGATACGCAGTATTTT. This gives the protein CASSLGQPTDTQYF.

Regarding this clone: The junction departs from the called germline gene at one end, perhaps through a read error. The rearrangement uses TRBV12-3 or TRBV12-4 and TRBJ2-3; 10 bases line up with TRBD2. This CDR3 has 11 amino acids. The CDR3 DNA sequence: TGTGCCAGCACAGAAAGCGGGAGGGTAGATTTT. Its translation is CASTESGRVDF.

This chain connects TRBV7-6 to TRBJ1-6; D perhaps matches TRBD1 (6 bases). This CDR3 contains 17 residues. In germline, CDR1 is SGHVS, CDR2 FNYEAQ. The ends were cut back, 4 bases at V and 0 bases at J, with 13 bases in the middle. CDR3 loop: CASSSRTASSYNSPLHF. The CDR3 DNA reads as TGTGCCAGCAGCTCACGGACAGCCAGCTCCTATAATTCACCCCTCCACTTT.

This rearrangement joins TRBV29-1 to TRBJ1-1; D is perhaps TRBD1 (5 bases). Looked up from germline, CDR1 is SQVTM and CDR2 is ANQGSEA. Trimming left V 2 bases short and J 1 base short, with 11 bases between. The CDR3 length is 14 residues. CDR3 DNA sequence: TGCAGCGTTGAAAGAGGGGTCGGGAACACTGAAGCTTTCTTT. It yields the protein CSVERGVGNTEAFF. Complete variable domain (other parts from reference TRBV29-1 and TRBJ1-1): SAVISQKPSRDICQRGTSLTIQCQVDSQVTMMFWYRQQPGQSLTLIATANQGSEATYESGFVIDKFPISRPNLTFSTLTVSNMSPEDSSIYLCSVERGVGNTEAFFGQGTRLTVV.

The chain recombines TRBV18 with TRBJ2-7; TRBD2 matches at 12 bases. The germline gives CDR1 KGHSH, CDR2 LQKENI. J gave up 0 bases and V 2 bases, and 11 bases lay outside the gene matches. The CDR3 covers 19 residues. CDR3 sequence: CASSPLTPGLAGLSYEQYF. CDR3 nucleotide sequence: TGTGCCAGCTCACCATTGACACCGGGACTAGCGGGTCTCTCCTACGAGCAGTACTTC. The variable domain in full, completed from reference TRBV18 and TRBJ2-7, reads NAGVMQNPRHLVRRRGQEARLRCSPMKGHSHVYWYRQLPEEGLKFMVYLQKENIIDESGMPKERFSAEFPKEGPSILRIQQVVRGDSAAYFCASSPLTPGLAGLSYEQYFGPGTRLTVT.